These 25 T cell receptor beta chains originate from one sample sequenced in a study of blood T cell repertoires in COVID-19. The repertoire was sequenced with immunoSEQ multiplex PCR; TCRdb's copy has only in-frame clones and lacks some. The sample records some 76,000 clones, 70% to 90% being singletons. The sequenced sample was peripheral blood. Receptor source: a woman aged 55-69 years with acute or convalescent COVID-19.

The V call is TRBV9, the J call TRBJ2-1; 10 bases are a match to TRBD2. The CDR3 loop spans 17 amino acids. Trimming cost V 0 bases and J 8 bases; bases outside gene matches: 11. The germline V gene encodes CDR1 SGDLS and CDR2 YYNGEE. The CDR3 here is CASSVDRAGGQGDEQFF. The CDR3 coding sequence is TGTGCCAGCAGCGTAGACCGAGCGGGGGGGCAAGGCGATGAGCAGTTCTTC.

The CDR3 region is CASSKIAGGWDTQYF. In nucleotides, the CDR3 is TGTGCCAGTAGCAAGATAGCGGGGGGATGGGATACGCAGTATTTT. The rearrangement uses TRBV19 and TRBJ2-3, with TRBD2 identical over 10 bases. The V gene end was trimmed by 6 bases and the J gene end by 6 bases; junction bases not matched to a gene: 9. Per germline, CDR1 LNHDA and CDR2 SQIVND (reference sequence). This CDR3 contains 15 residues.

CDR3 nucleotide sequence: TGTGCCAGCAGTTCCGAGATTACAGGGGGCCGAGGCTACACCTTC. Amino acids: CASSSEITGGRGYTF. V is TRBV28 and J is TRBJ1-2, with 9 bases identical to TRBD1. The CDR3 length is 15 residues. CDR1 and CDR2 from the germline V gene are MDHEN and SYDVKM. J lost 8 bases, V lost 4 bases, and 11 bases had no gene match.

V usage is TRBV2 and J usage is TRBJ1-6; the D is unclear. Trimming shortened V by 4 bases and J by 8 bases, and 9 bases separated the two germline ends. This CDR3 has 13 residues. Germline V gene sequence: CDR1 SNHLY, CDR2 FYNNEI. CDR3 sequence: CASSVSPDSPLHF. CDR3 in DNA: TGTGCCAGCAGTGTTTCCCCCGATTCACCCCTCCACTTT.

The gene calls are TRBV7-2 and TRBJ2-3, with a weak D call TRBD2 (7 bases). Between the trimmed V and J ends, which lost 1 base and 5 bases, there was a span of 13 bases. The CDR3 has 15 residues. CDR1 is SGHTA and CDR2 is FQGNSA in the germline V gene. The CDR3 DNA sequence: TGTGCCAGCAGCTTAGAGGGGGGGCCCGTAGATACGCAGTATTTT. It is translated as CASSLEGGPVDTQYF.

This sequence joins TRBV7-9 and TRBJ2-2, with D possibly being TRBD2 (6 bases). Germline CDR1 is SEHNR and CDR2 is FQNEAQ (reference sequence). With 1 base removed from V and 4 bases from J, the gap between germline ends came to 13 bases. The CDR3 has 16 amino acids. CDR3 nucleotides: TGTGCCAGCAGCTTAGAATTTGGCGGGATCACCGGGGAGCTGTTTTTT. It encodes CASSLEFGGITGELFF.

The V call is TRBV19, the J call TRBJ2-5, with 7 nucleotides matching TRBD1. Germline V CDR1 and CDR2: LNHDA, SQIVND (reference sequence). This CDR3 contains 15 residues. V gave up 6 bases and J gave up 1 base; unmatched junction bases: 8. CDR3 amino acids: CASSKDRLIQETQYF. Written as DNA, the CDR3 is TGTGCCAGTAGCAAGGACAGGCTGATCCAAGAGACCCAGTACTTC. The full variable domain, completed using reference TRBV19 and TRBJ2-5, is DGGITQSPKYLFRKEGQNVTLSCEQNLNHDAMYWYRQDPGQGLRLIYYSQIVNDFQKGDIAEGYSVSREKKESFPLTVTSAQKNPTAFYLCASSKDRLIQETQYFGPGTRLLVL.

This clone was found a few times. CDR3 protein: CAWSVLGGGDTEAFF. As DNA, the CDR3 is TGTGCCTGGAGTGTACTTGGGGGAGGGGACACTGAAGCTTTCTTT. The rearrangement uses TRBV30 and TRBJ1-1, with D tentatively TRBD1 (5 bases). The CDR3 is 15 residues long. Between the trimmed V and J ends, which lost 0 bases and 3 bases, there was a span of 14 bases. Germline V lookup: CDR1 GTSNPN, CDR2 SVGIG (reference sequence).

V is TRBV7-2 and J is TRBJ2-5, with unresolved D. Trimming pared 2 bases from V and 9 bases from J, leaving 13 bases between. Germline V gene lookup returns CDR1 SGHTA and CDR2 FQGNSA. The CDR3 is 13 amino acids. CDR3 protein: CASSLIRVEAQYF. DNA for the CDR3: TGTGCCAGCAGCTTAATTAGAGTCGAGGCCCAGTACTTC.

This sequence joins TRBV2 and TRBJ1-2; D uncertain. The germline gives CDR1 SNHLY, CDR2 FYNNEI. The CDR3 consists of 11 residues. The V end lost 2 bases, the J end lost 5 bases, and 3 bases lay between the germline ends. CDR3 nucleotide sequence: TGTGCCAGCAGTGAAACTTATGGCTACACCTTC. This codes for CASSETYGYTF.

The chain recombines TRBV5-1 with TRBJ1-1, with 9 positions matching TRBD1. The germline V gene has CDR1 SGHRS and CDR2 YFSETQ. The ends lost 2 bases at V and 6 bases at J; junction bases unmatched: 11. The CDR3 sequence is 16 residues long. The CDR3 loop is CASSFGTGRPHAEAFF. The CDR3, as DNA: TGCGCCAGCAGCTTTGGGACAGGGCGGCCCCACGCTGAAGCTTTCTTT.

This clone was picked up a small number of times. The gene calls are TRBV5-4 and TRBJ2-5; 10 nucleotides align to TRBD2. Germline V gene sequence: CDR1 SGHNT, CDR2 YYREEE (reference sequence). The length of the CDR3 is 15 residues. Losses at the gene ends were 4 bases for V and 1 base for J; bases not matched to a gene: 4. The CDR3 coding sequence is TGTGCCAGCAGCCCCCGGACTAGCGGCCAAGAGACCCAGTACTTC. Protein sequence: CASSPRTSGQETQYF. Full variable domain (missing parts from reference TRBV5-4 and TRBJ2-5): ETGVTQSPTHLIKTRGQQVTLRCSSQSGHNTVSWYQQALGQGPQFIFQYYREEENGRGNFPPRFSGLQFPNYSSELNVNALELDDSALYLCASSPRTSGQETQYFGPGTRLLVL.

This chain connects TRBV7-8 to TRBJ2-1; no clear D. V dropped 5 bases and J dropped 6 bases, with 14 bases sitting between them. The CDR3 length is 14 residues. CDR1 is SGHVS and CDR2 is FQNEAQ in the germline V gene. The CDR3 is CASSEESEVNEQFF. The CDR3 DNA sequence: TGTGCCAGCAGCGAAGAGTCCGAGGTCAATGAGCAGTTCTTC.

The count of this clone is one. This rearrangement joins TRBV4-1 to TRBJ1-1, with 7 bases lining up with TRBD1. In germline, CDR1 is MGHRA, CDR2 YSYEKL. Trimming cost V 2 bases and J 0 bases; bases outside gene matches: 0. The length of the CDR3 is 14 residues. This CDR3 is CASSQRGLNTEAFF. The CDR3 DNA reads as TGCGCCAGCAGCCAAAGGGGGCTGAACACTGAAGCTTTCTTT.

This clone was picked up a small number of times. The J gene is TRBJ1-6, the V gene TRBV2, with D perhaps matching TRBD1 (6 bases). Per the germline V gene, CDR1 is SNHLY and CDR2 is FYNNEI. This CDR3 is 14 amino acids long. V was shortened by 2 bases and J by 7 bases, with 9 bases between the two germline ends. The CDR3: CASSEHRENSPLHF. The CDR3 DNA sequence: TGTGCCAGCAGTGAACACAGGGAGAATTCACCCCTCCACTTT.

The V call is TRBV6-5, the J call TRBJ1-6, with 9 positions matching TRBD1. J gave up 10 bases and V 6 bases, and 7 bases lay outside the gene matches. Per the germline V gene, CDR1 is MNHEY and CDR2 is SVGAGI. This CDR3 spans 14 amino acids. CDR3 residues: CASRLDRGKSPLHF. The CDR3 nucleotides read TGTGCCAGCAGACTCGACAGGGGGAAGTCACCCCTCCACTTT.

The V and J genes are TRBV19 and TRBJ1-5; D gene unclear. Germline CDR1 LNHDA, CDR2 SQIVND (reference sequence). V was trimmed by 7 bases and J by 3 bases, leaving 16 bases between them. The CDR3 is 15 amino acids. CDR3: CASILAVGFNQPQHF. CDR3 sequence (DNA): TGTGCCAGTATCCTTGCAGTGGGCTTCAATCAGCCCCAGCATTTT.

This chain's CDR3 is CASSNGQGAEQYF. The CDR3 DNA reads as TGTGCCAGCAGCAATGGACAGGGGGCAGAGCAGTACTTC. The chain couples TRBV11-2 to TRBJ2-7; 11 positions match TRBD1. This CDR3 has 13 amino acids. Germline-derived CDR1 and CDR2 are SGHAT and FQNNGV. Germline trimming cut 5 bases from V and 7 bases from J; bases unmatched to any gene: 4.

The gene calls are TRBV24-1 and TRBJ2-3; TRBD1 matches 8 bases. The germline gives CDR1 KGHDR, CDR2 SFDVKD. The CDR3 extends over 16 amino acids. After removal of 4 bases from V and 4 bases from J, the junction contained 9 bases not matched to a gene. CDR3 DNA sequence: TGTGCCACCAGTGACAAGGCGGACAGGGTTGCAGATACGCAGTATTTT. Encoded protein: CATSDKADRVADTQYF.

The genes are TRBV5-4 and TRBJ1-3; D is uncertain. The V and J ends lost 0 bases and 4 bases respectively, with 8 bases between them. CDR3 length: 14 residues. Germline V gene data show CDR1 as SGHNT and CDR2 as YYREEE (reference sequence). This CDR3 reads CASSLDSRGNTIYF. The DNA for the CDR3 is TGTGCCAGCAGCTTGGATTCCAGGGGAAACACCATATATTTT.

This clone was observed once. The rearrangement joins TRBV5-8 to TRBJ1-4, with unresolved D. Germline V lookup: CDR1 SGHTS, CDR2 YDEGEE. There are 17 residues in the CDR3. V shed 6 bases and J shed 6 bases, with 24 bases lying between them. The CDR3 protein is CASNPVVSLQMDEKLFF. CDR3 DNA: TGTGCCAGCAATCCGGTCGTGTCCCTCCAAATGGATGAAAAACTGTTTTTT.

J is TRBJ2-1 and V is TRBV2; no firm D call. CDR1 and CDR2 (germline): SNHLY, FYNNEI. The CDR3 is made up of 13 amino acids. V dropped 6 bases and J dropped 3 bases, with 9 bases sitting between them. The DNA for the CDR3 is TGTGCCAGCAGCACTGACATCTACAATGAGCAGTTCTTC. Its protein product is CASSTDIYNEQFF.

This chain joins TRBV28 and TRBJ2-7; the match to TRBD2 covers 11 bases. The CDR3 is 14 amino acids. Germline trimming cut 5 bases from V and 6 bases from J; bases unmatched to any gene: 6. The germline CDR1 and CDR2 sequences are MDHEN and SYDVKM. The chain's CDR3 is CASSGTSGGSEQYV. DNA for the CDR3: TGTGCCAGCAGTGGAACTAGCGGGGGTAGCGAGCAGTACGTC.

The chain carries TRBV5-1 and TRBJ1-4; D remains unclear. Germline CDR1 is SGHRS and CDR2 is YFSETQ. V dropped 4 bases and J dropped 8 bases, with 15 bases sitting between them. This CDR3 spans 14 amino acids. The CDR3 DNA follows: TGCGCCAGCAGCCCGTGGACTGGGGAAGAAAAACTGTTTTTT. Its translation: CASSPWTGEEKLFF.

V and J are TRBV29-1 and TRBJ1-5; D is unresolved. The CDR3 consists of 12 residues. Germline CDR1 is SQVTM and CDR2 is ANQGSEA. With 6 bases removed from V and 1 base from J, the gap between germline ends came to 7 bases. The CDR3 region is CSVGASNQPQHF. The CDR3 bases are TGCAGCGTGGGAGCGAGCAATCAGCCCCAGCATTTT.